This entry lists 8 T cell receptor beta chains sequenced from one sample in a study of T cell responses to AZD1222 COVID-19 vaccine. Method: immunoSEQ multiplex PCR; TCRdb's copy keeps in-frame clones and lacks some. In the table there are approximately 52,000 clones, roughly 87% of which are singletons. Material: peripheral blood, obtained 28 days after the second AZD1222 dose. The receptor set was obtained from an adult who received the AZD1222 COVID-19 vaccine.

V and J are TRBV19 and TRBJ2-7; D is possibly TRBD1 (5 bases). This CDR3 spans 15 amino acids. Per germline, CDR1 LNHDA and CDR2 SQIVND (reference sequence). Deletions cut 6 bases from V and 3 bases from J, with 18 bases between. CDR3 amino acids: CASSHRTVGSYEQYF. The CDR3 bases are TGTGCCAGTAGCCACAGGACCGTCGGAAGCTACGAGCAGTACTTC.

This sequence joins TRBV19 and TRBJ2-3; D is perhaps TRBD1 (6 bases). From germline, CDR1 is LNHDA and CDR2 SQIVND (reference sequence). V was pared by 4 bases and J by 3 bases, with 11 bases between. CDR3 length: 14 amino acids. CDR3: CASSTGQLTDTQYF. For the CDR3, the DNA is TGTGCCAGTAGTACAGGACAGCTAACAGATACGCAGTATTTT. The complete variable domain, with remaining parts taken from reference TRBV19 and TRBJ2-3, reads DGGITQSPKYLFRKEGQNVTLSCEQNLNHDAMYWYRQDPGQGLRLIYYSQIVNDFQKGDIAEGYSVSREKKESFPLTVTSAQKNPTAFYLCASSTGQLTDTQYFGPGTRLTVL.

V usage is TRBV28 and J usage is TRBJ1-4; D call uncertain. Germline lookup yields CDR1 MDHEN and CDR2 SYDVKM. V lost 4 bases, J lost 1 base, and 22 bases lay in between. This CDR3 comprises 19 residues. CDR3 residues: CASSSSADVSLGTNEKLFF. CDR3 bases: TGTGCCAGCAGTTCGTCAGCGGACGTCTCTTTAGGAACTAATGAAAAACTGTTTTTT.

V usage is TRBV28 and J usage is TRBJ1-2; TRBD1 matches 11 bases. Germline lookup yields CDR1 MDHEN and CDR2 SYDVKM. This CDR3 contains 14 residues. V shed 3 bases and J 7 bases; nucleotides not matched to a gene: 4. CDR3 sequence reads: CASSLRTGGGGYTF. CDR3 sequence (DNA): TGTGCCAGCAGTTTGAGGACAGGGGGCGGTGGCTACACCTTC.

The rearrangement joins TRBV9 to TRBJ2-2; possible D gene TRBD1, 5 bases. V was shortened by 4 bases and J by 0 bases, with 13 bases between the two germline ends. In germline, CDR1 is SGDLS, CDR2 YYNGEE. The CDR3 contains 16 residues. The CDR3 DNA sequence: TGTGCCAGCAGCCCCCGGCAGGGTTCGAACACCGGGGAGCTGTTTTTT. As protein: CASSPRQGSNTGELFF. The variable domain in full, completed from reference TRBV9 and TRBJ2-2, reads DSGVTQTPKHLITATGQRVTLRCSPRSGDLSVYWYQQSLDQGLQFLIQYYNGEERAKGNILERFSAQQFPDLHSELNLSSLELGDSALYFCASSPRQGSNTGELFFGEGSRLTVL.

This chain connects TRBV30 to TRBJ2-1, with D possibly being TRBD1 or TRBD2 (5 bases each). V gave up 4 bases and J gave up 10 bases, with 17 bases separating them. This CDR3 has 13 residues. Germline CDR1 reads GTSNPN; CDR2 reads SVGIG (reference sequence). The CDR3 DNA follows: TGTGCCTGGATGAGGGACCGAGGTGAAGAGCAGTTCTTC. Encoded protein: CAWMRDRGEEQFF. The full variable domain, with the rest looked up from reference TRBV30 and TRBJ2-1, is SQTIHQWPATLVQPVGSPLSLECTVEGTSNPNLYWYRQAAGRGLQLLFYSVGIGQISSEVPQNLSASRPQDRQFILSSKKLLLSDSGFYLCAWMRDRGEEQFFGPGTRLTVL.

The chain employs TRBV14 and TRBJ2-3; D is undetermined. The germline V gene encodes CDR1 SGHDN and CDR2 FVKESK. V was trimmed by 1 base and J by 10 bases, leaving 12 bases between them. The CDR3 runs to 13 residues. In DNA form, the CDR3 reads TGTGCCAGCAGCCAAGCCCCTCTCGGGTCGCAGTATTTT. It yields the protein CASSQAPLGSQYF.

This sequence joins TRBV5-1 and TRBJ2-5, with TRBD1 matching over 8 bases. The CDR3 runs to 14 residues. V dropped 0 bases and J dropped 4; count of bases not matched to a gene: 2. Germline loops: CDR1 SGHRS, CDR2 YFSETQ. CDR3 sequence reads: CASSLEQGGETQYF. In nucleotides, the CDR3 is TGCGCCAGCAGCTTGGAACAGGGGGGAGAGACCCAGTACTTC. Together with reference TRBV5-1 and TRBJ2-5, the CDR3 gives the full variable domain: KAGVTQTPRYLIKTRGQQVTLSCSPISGHRSVSWYQQTPGQGLQFLFEYFSETQRNKGNFPGRFSGRQFSNSRSEMNVSTLELGDSALYLCASSLEQGGETQYFGPGTRLLVL.